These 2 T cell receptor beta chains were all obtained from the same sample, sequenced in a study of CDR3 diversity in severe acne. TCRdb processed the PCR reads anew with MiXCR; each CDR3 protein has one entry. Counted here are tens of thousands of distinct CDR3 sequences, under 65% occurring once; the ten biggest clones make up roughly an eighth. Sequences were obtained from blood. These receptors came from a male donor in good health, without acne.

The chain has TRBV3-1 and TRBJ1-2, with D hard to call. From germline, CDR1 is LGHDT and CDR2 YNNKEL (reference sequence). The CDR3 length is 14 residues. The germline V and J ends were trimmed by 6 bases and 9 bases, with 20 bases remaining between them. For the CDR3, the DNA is TGTGCCAGCAGTTCCAGGATCGTTGGGGTGAGCTACACCTTC. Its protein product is CASSSRIVGVSYTF.

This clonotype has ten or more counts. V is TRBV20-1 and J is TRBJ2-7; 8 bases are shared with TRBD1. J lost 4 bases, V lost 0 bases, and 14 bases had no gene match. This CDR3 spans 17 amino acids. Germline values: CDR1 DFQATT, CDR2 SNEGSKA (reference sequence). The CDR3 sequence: CSARDGQGASEWYEQYF. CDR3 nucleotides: TGCAGTGCTAGAGATGGACAGGGAGCGTCCGAATGGTACGAGCAGTACTTC.